This T cell receptor (beta chain) comes out of a study of patients and donors after allogeneic stem cell transplantation. TCRdb ran MiXCR on the RT-PCR reads and lists one entry per CDR3 protein. The sample shows 150,000 or so distinct CDR3 sequences, 24% of them seen only once. The source of this sequence is a human donor who was either an allogeneic HSCT recipient or a stem cell or donor lymphocyte infusion donor (not recorded which). It is not recorded whose cells these are; they may come from a transplant donor. The sequenced material came from blood, either unsorted or a sorted T cell fraction (not recorded which).

DNA for the CDR3: TGTGCCAGCAGCCCCCGGTCAATGAACACTGAAGCTTTCTTT. Translating it yields CASSPRSMNTEAFF. The J gene is TRBJ1-1, the V gene TRBV12-3 or TRBV12-4, with no clear D. The CDR3 has 14 residues. Trimming removed 6 bases from V and 0 bases from J, with 11 bases in between.